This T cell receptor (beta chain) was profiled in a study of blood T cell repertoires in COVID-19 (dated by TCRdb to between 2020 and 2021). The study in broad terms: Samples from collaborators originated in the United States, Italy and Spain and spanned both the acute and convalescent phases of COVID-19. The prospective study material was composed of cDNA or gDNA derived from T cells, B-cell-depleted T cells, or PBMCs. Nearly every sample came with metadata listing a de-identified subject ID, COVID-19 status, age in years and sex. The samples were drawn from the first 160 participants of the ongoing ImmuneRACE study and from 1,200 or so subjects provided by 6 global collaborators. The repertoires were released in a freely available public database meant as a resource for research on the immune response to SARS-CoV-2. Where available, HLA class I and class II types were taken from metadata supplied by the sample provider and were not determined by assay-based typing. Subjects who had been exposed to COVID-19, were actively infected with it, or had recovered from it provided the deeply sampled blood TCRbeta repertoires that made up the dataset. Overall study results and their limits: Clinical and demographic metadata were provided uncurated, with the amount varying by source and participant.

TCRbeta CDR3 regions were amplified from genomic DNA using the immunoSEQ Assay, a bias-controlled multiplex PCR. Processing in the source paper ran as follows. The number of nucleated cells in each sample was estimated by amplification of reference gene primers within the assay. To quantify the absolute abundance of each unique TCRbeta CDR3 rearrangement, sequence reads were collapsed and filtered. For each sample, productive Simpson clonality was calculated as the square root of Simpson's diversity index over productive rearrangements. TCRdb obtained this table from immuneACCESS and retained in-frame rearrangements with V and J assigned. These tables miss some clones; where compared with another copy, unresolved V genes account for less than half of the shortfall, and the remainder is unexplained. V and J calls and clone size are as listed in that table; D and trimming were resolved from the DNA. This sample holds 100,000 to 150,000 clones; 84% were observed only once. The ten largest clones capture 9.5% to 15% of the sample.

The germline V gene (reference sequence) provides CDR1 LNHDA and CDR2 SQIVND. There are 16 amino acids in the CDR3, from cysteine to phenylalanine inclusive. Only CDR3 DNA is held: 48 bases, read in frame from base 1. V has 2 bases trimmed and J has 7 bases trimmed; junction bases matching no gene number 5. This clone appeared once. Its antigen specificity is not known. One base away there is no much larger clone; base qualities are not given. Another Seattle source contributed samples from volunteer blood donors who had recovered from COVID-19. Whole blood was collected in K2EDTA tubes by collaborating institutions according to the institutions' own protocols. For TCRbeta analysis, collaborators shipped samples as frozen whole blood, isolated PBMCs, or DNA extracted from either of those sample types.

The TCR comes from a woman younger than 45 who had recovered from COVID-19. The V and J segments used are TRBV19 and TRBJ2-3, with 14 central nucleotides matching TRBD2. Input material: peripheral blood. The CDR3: CASSISGTSGGHTQYF. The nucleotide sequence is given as TGTGCCAGTAGTATATCCGGGACTAGCGGGGGCCATACGCAGTATTTT.